This passage covers 21 T cell receptor beta chains from one sample sequenced in a study of blood T cell repertoires in COVID-19. Sequencing used immunoSEQ multiplex PCR; TCRdb keeps in-frame clones, though not all of them. The table lists 75,000 to 85,000 clones, more than 75% of them singletons. Input material: peripheral blood. Receptors originate from a man aged 55 to 69 with COVID-19, enrolled during active disease.

This clone was observed a handful of times. At one boundary the junction diverges from the germline segment, which might be a read error. The gene calls are TRBV2 and TRBJ1-5; 8 bases are a match to TRBD1. CDR3 size: 14 residues. Germline-derived CDR1 and CDR2 are SNHLY and FYNNEI. The CDR3 nucleotides read TGTGCGAGCACAGGACAGGGAGAATATCAGCCCCAGCATTTT. Its protein product is CASTGQGEYQPQHF.

The V and J genes are TRBV5-1 and TRBJ2-5; 13 bases are shared with TRBD2. Per germline, CDR1 SGHRS and CDR2 YFSETQ. This CDR3 has 16 residues. J gave up 2 bases and V 0 bases, and 1 base lay outside the gene matches. The CDR3 here is CASSLGLAGGQETQYF. The CDR3 DNA follows: TGCGCCAGCAGCTTGGGACTAGCGGGGGGACAAGAGACCCAGTACTTC.

The genes are TRBV15 and TRBJ1-4; maybe TRBD1 (6 bases). CDR1 is LNHNV and CDR2 is YYDKDF in the germline V gene (reference sequence). The CDR3 has 16 amino acids. The germline V and J ends were trimmed by 1 base and 0 bases, with 9 bases remaining between them. The CDR3 DNA is TGTGCCACCAGCAGAGGGAAGGGGGCAACTAATGAAAAACTGTTTTTT. Its protein is CATSRGKGATNEKLFF.

The chain combines TRBV3-1 (or the pseudogene TRBV3-2) with TRBJ2-3; the match to TRBD1 covers 8 bases. The CDR3 is 17 amino acids. The V and J ends lost 4 bases and 2 bases, in that order; junction bases with no gene match: 11. Germline assignment: CDR1 LGHDT and CDR2 YNNKEL (reference sequence). The CDR3 DNA reads TGTGCCAGCAGCCCCTACCTTGGACAGGGAAACACAGATACGCAGTATTTT. Its translation: CASSPYLGQGNTDTQYF.

This chain joins TRBV10-2 and TRBJ2-2, with D maybe TRBD2 (5 bases). The length of the CDR3 is 13 residues. Trimming removed 4 bases from V and 4 bases from J, with 7 bases in between. Germline assignment: CDR1 WSHSY and CDR2 SAAADI. The CDR3 sequence is CASSATITGELFF. The CDR3 region has the DNA TGCGCCAGCAGTGCGACTATCACCGGGGAGCTGTTTTTT.

The chain joins TRBV2 to TRBJ2-3; TRBD2 is a possible D gene (5 bases). There are 13 residues in the CDR3. Germline lookup yields CDR1 SNHLY and CDR2 FYNNEI. The V end was cut by 10 bases, the J end by 0 bases, with 11 bases between. This chain's CDR3 is CATGLASTDTQYF. The CDR3 DNA reads TGTGCCACTGGACTGGCTAGCACAGATACGCAGTATTTT.

This clone was observed once. The CDR3: CASSQDSLAGGVRETQYF. The CDR3 coding sequence is TGTGCCAGCAGCCAAGATTCACTAGCGGGGGGGGTAAGGGAGACCCAGTACTTC. The rearrangement links TRBV3-1 (or the pseudogene TRBV3-2) to TRBJ2-5; 13 nucleotides agree with TRBD2. Per the germline V gene, CDR1 is LGHDT and CDR2 is YNNKEL (reference sequence). After removal of 0 bases from V and 5 bases from J, the junction contained 9 bases not matched to a gene. The CDR3 has 18 amino acids.

This rearrangement joins TRBV6-5 to TRBJ1-2, with D hard to call. Trimming cost V 5 bases and J 5 bases, with 18 bases left between them. The germline CDR1 and CDR2 sequences are MNHEY and SVGAGI. The length of the CDR3 is 15 residues. In nucleotides, the CDR3 is TGTGCCAGCAGTCCATTGATGTCCCTTCGGTATGGCTACACCTTC. Translated, it gives CASSPLMSLRYGYTF.

The V call is TRBV5-6, the J call TRBJ1-2, with TRBD1 matching 10 bases. The CDR3 covers 14 residues. The germline V gene has CDR1 SGHDT and CDR2 YYEEEE. Trimming at V came to 6 bases and at J to 5 bases, leaving 7 bases not matched to a gene. The CDR3 sequence is CASKPPGQGYGYTF. DNA of the CDR3: TGTGCCAGCAAGCCGCCGGGACAGGGGTATGGCTACACCTTC.

The rearrangement joins TRBV9 to TRBJ1-5; 8 bases are shared with TRBD1. The CDR3 length is 16 residues. V dropped 4 bases and J dropped 5; count of bases not matched to a gene: 11. CDR1 SGDLS and CDR2 YYNGEE come from the germline V gene. The CDR3 reads CASSKGQGARDQPQHF. CDR3 nucleotides: TGTGCCAGCAGCAAAGGACAGGGCGCGAGGGATCAGCCCCAGCATTTT.

The rearrangement links TRBV19 to TRBJ2-5; 7 nucleotides align to TRBD1. This CDR3 has 15 residues. Losses at the gene ends were 3 bases for V and 1 base for J; bases not matched to a gene: 5. Germline CDR1 reads LNHDA; CDR2 reads SQIVND (reference sequence). Here the CDR3 DNA reads TGTGCCAGTAGTATGGGACAGCTAATCCAAGAGACCCAGTACTTC. Translating gives CASSMGQLIQETQYF.

The rearrangement joins TRBV6-1 to TRBJ1-2; 9 nucleotides line up with TRBD1. This CDR3 spans 14 amino acids. The germline CDR1 and CDR2 sequences are MNHNS and SASEGT. J gave up 7 bases and V 2 bases, and 5 bases lay outside the gene matches. CDR3 sequence reads: CASSERDRASGYTF. CDR3 in DNA: TGTGCCAGCAGTGAAAGGGACAGGGCCTCTGGCTACACCTTC.

The CDR3 DNA is TGTGCCAGCAGGGACAGGACAGGGGCGGGCGAGCAGTACTTC. Translating gives CASRDRTGAGEQYF. The chain employs TRBV2 and TRBJ2-7; 9 bases are shared with TRBD1. Losses at the gene ends were 6 bases for V and 6 bases for J; bases not matched to a gene: 9. The CDR3 length is 14 residues. CDR1 is SNHLY and CDR2 is FYNNEI in the germline V gene.

The rearrangement joins TRBV11-2 to TRBJ2-1, with TRBD1 as a possible D gene (5 bases). The germline V and J ends were trimmed by 1 base and 0 bases, with 10 bases remaining between them. The germline gives CDR1 SGHAT, CDR2 FQNNGV. CDR3 length: 16 amino acids. This chain's CDR3 is CASSLGQGSSYNEQFF. In DNA, the CDR3 is TGTGCCAGCAGCTTAGGGCAGGGCAGCTCCTACAATGAGCAGTTCTTC. Combining the CDR3 with reference TRBV11-2 and TRBJ2-1 gives the whole variable domain EAGVAQSPRYKIIEKRQSVAFWCNPISGHATLYWYQQILGQGPKLLIQFQNNGVVDDSQLPKDRFSAERLKGVDSTLKIQPAKLEDSAVYLCASSLGQGSSYNEQFFGPGTRLTVL.

This clone was observed once. V is TRBV5-6 and J is TRBJ1-5; the D is unclear. This CDR3 comprises 15 residues. V was shortened by 2 bases and J by 0 bases, with 9 bases between the two germline ends. Germline V CDR1 and CDR2: SGHDT, YYEEEE. The CDR3 here is CASSLSIYSNQPQHF. The CDR3, as DNA: TGTGCCAGCAGCTTAAGCATTTATAGCAATCAGCCCCAGCATTTT. The entire variable domain, with the rest obtained from reference TRBV5-6 and TRBJ1-5, is as follows: DAGVTQSPTHLIKTRGQQVTLRCSPKSGHDTVSWYQQALGQGPQFIFQYYEEEERQRGNFPDRFSGHQFPNYSSELNVNALLLGDSALYLCASSLSIYSNQPQHFGDGTRLSIL.

The V call is TRBV6-5, the J call TRBJ2-1, with TRBD2 as a possible D gene (6 bases). CDR1 is MNHEY, CDR2 SVGAGI, per germline. V dropped 7 bases and J dropped 5 bases, with 12 bases sitting between them. The CDR3 has 13 residues. The CDR3 region is CASTRLDNNEQFF. DNA for the CDR3: TGTGCCAGCACCAGACTAGACAACAATGAGCAGTTCTTC.

The chain links TRBV11-3 to TRBJ2-7; possibly TRBD1 for D (6 bases). CDR1 and CDR2 (germline): SGHNT, YENEEA. V lost 3 bases, J lost 1 base, and 16 bases lay in between. CDR3 length: 16 amino acids. The CDR3, as DNA: TGTGCCAGCAGCTTCAGTTGCCCGGACAGTTCCTACGAGCAGTACTTC. It yields the protein CASSFSCPDSSYEQYF. Drawing the rest from reference TRBV11-3 and TRBJ2-7, the complete variable domain is EAGVVQSPRYKIIEKKQPVAFWCNPISGHNTLYWYLQNLGQGPELLIRYENEEAVDDSQLPKDRFSAERLKGVDSTLKIQPAELGDSAVYLCASSFSCPDSSYEQYFGPGTRLTVT.

The chain joins TRBV7-3 to TRBJ2-1, with 14 bases matching TRBD2. The J segment lost 7 bases and the V segment lost 5 bases, leaving 4 bases of the junction unmatched. The CDR3 totals 15 residues. Germline CDR1 and CDR2: SGHTA and FQGTGA. CDR3 coding DNA: TGTGCCAGCAGCCCGGGACTAGCGGGAGCAAATGAGCAGTTCTTC. Translation gives CASSPGLAGANEQFF.

The rearrangement links TRBV28 to TRBJ1-2, with D uncertain. Germline V CDR1 and CDR2: MDHEN, SYDVKM. CDR3 length equals 15 residues. V gave up 4 bases and J gave up 0 bases, with 12 bases separating them. In DNA form, the CDR3 reads TGTGCCAGCAGTTCCAGCTATGGAGCTAACTATGGCTACACCTTC. It codes for CASSSSYGANYGYTF.

CDR3 residues: CAIRPTSGRAGGEQFF. In DNA form, the CDR3 reads TGTGCCATCAGGCCGACTAGCGGGAGGGCAGGGGGTGAGCAGTTCTTC. The genes are TRBV10-3 and TRBJ2-1, with 14 bases that match TRBD2. The CDR3 totals 16 residues. V gave up 6 bases and J gave up 9 bases; unmatched junction bases: 10. Germline assignment: CDR1 ENHRY and CDR2 SYGVKD.

V usage is TRBV4-1 and J usage is TRBJ1-5, with D perhaps TRBD1 (5 bases). V lost 1 base, J lost 4 bases, and 11 bases lay in between. From germline, CDR1 is MGHRA and CDR2 YSYEKL. The CDR3 is made up of 15 amino acids. In DNA, the CDR3 is TGCGCCAGCAGCCAAGTGGGGGAGGGAAATCAGCCCCAGCATTTT. It is translated as CASSQVGEGNQPQHF.